The table lists the clone carrying this T cell receptor (beta chain) with many counts. The antigen remains unidentified. Molecular barcoded adaptors covering alpha/delta and beta/gamma chains were used on 400 to 450 ng RNA. TCRdb analysed the reads with MiXCR anew, one entry per CDR3 protein. This sample carries about 5,800 distinct CDR3 sequences, 21% of them seen once, and the ten largest clones take under 30%. CDR3 length: 14 residues. J was trimmed by 3 bases and V by 4 bases; bases with no gene match: 6. Per the germline V gene, CDR1 is MNHEY and CDR2 is SVGEGT. The data belong to a study of read filtering for tumor transcriptome and immune sequencing. Study observations and caveats: The CD138-negative fraction was mixed bone marrow immune cells, not pure T cells.

The V gene is TRBV6-2 or TRBV6-3, the J gene TRBJ2-7, with 7 bases matching TRBD2. The source material was a population of CD138-negative cells sorted from bone marrow. The TCR was taken from a donor over 35 with multiple myeloma. The CDR3 DNA reads as TGTGCCAGCAGTTCCCAGCGGGGACTCTACGAGCAGTACTTC. Translation: CASSSQRGLYEQYF.